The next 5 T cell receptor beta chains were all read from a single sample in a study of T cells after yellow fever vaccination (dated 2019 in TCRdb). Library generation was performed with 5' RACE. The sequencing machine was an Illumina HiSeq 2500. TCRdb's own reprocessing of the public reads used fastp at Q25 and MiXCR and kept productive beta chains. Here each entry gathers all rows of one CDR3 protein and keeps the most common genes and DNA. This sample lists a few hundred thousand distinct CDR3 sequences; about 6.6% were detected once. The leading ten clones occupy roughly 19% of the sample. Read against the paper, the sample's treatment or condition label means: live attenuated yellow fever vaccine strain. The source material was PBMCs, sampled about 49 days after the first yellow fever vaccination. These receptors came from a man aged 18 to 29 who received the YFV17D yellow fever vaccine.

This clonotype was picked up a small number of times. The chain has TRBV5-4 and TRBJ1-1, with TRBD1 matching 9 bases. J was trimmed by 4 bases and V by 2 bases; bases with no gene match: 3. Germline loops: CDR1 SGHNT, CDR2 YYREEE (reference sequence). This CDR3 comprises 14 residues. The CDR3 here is CASSFDRGGTEAFF. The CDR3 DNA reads TGTGCCAGCAGCTTTGACAGGGGGGGCACTGAAGCTTTCTTT.

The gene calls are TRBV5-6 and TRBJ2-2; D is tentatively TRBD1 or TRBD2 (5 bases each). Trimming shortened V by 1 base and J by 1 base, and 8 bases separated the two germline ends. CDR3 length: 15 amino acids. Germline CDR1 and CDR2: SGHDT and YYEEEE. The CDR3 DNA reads TGTGCCAGCAGCTTGTTTGGGGGGAACACCGGGGAGCTGTTTTTT. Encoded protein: CASSLFGGNTGELFF.

CDR3: CASSLAVSGGTDTQYF. The CDR3 bases are TGTGCCAGCAGCTTGGCCGTTAGCGGGGGGACAGATACGCAGTATTTT. This rearrangement joins TRBV5-4 to TRBJ2-3; 10 nucleotides agree with TRBD2. This CDR3 is 16 amino acids long. Germline V lookup: CDR1 SGHNT, CDR2 YYREEE (reference sequence). Trimming took 0 bases from V and 3 from J; bases not matched to a gene: 4.

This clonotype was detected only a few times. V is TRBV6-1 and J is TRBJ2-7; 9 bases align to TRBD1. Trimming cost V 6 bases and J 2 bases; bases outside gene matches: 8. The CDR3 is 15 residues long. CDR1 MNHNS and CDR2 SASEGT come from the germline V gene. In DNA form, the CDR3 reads TGTGCCAGCAGGCGACCGGGACAGGGTCCCTACGAGCAGTACTTC. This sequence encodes CASRRPGQGPYEQYF.

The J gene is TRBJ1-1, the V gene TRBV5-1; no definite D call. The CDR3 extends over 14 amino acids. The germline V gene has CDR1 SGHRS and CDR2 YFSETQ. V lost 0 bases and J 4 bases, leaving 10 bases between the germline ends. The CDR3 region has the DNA TGCGCCAGCAGCTTGGCCGACTTTAGCACTGAAGCTTTCTTT. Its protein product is CASSLADFSTEAFF.